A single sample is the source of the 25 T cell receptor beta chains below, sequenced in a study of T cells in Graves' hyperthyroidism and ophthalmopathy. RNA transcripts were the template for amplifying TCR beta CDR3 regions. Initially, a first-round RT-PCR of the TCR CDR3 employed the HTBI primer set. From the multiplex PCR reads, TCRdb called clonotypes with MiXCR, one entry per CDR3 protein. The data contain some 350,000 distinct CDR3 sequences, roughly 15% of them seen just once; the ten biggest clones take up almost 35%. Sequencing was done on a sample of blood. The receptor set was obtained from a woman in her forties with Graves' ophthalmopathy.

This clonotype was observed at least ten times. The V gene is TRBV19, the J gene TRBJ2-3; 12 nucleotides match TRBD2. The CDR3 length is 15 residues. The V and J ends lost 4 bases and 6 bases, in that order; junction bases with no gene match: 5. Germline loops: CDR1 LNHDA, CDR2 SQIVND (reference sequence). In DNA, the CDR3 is TGTGCCAGTAGTAATCGACTAGCGGGGGTTGATACGCAGTATTTT. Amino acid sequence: CASSNRLAGVDTQYF.

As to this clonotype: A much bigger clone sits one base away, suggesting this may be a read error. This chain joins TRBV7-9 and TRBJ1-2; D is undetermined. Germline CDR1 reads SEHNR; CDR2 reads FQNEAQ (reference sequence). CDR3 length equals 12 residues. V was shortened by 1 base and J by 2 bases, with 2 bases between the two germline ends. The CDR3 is CASSLENYGYTF. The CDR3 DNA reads TGTGCCAGCAGCTTAGAGAACTATGGCTACACCTTC.

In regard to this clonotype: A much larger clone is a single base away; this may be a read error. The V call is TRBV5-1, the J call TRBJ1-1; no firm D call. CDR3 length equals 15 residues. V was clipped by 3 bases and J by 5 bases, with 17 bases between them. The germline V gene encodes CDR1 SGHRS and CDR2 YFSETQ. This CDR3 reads CASSSSSPWRTEAFF. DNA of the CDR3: TGCGCCAGCAGCTCGTCCTCCCCTTGGAGAACTGAAGCTTTCTTT.

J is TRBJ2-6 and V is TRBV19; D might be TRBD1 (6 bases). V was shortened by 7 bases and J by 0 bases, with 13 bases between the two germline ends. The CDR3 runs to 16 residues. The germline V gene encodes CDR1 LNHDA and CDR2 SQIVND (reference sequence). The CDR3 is CASNRQDLSGANVLTF. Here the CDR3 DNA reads TGTGCCAGTAACCGACAGGACCTCTCTGGGGCCAACGTCCTGACTTTC.

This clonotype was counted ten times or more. The CDR3 spells CASSGGQEFYGYTF. The CDR3 DNA reads as TGTGCCAGCAGCGGGGGACAGGAGTTCTATGGCTACACCTTC. The chain has TRBV5-8 and TRBJ1-2, with 8 bases fitting TRBD1. The germline V gene has CDR1 SGHTS and CDR2 YDEGEE. The CDR3 totals 14 residues. V was clipped by 4 bases and J by 4 bases; unmatched bases: 6.

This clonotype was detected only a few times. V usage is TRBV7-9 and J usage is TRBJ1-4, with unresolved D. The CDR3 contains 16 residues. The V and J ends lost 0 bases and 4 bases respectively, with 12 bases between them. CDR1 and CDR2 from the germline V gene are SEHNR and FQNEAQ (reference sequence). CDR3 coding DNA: TGTGCCAGCAGCTTAGCGAAAGGCTCTTTTAATGAAAAACTGTTTTTT. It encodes CASSLAKGSFNEKLFF.

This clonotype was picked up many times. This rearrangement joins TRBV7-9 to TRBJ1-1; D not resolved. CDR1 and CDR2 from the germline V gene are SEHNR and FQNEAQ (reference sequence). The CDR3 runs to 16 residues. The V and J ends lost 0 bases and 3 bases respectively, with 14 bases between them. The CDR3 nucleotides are TGTGCCAGCAGCTTAGCGCCCCTCATAGGGCACACTGAAGCTTTCTTT. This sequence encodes CASSLAPLIGHTEAFF.

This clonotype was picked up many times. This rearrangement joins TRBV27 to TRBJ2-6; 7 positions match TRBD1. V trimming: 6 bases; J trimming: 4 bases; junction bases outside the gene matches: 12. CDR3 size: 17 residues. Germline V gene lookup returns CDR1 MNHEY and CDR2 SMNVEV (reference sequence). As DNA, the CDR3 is TGTGCCAGCAGCAAGCGGACGACAGGGTTCGGGGCCAACGTCCTGACTTTC. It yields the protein CASSKRTTGFGANVLTF.

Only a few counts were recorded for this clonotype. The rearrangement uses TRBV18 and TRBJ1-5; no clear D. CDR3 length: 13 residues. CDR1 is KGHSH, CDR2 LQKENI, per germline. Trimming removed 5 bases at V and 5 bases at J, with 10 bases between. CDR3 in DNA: TGTGCCAGCTCAATACACCGGGATCAGCCCCAGCATTTT. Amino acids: CASSIHRDQPQHF.

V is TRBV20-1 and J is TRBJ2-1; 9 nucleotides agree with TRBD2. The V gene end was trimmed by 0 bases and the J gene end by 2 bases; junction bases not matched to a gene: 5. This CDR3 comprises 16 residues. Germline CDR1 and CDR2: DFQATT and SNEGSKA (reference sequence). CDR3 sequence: CSARDPTSGPYNEQFF. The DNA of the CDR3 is TGCAGTGCTAGAGATCCGACTAGCGGTCCCTACAATGAGCAGTTCTTC.

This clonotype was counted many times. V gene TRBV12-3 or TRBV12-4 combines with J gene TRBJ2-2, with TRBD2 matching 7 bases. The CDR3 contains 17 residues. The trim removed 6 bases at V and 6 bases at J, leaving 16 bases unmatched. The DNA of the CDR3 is TGTGCCAGCAGGGTCCCACTAGCGCCCACGGGTCCCGGGGAGCTGTTTTTT. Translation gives CASRVPLAPTGPGELFF.

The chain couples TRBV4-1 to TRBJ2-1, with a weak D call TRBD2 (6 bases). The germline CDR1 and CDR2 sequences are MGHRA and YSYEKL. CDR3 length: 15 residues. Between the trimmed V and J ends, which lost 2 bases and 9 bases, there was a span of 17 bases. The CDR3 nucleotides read TGCGCCAGCAGCCAAAGTGCGGGGAGATGGGGTGAGCAGTTCTTC. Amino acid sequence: CASSQSAGRWGEQFF.

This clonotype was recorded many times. The chain's CDR3 is CASSSDSLSTDTQYF. CDR3 coding DNA: TGTGCCAGCAGTTCAGACAGCCTCTCCACAGATACGCAGTATTTT. The V gene is TRBV28, the J gene TRBJ2-3; a weak D match, TRBD1 (5 bases). Germline CDR1 reads MDHEN; CDR2 reads SYDVKM. With 4 bases removed from V and 2 bases from J, the gap between germline ends came to 13 bases. CDR3 size: 15 residues. Based on the CDR3 plus reference TRBV28 and TRBJ2-3, the full variable domain is DVKVTQSSRYLVKRTGEKVFLECVQDMDHENMFWYRQDPGLGLRLIYFSYDVKMKEKGDIPEGYSVSREKKERFSLILESASTNQTSMYLCASSSDSLSTDTQYFGPGTRLTVL.

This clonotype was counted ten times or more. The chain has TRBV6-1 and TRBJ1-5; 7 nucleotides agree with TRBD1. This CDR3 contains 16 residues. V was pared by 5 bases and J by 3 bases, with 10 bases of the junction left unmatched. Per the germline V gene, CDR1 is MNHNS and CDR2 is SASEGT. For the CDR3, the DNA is TGTGCCAGCAGTACAGGACCGGGACAGATCAATCAGCCCCAGCATTTT. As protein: CASSTGPGQINQPQHF.

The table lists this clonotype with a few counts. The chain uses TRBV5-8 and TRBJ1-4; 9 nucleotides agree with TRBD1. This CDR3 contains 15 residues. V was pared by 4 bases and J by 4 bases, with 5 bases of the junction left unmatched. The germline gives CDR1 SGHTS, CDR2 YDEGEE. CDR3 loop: CASSGTGLGNEKLFF. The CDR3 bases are TGTGCCAGCAGCGGGACAGGGCTTGGTAATGAAAAACTGTTTTTT.

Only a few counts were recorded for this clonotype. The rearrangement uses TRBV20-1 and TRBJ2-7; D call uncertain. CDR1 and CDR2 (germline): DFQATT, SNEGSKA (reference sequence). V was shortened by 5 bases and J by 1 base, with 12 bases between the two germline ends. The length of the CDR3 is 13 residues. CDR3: CSAPNYGSYEQYF. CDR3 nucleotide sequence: TGCAGTGCTCCGAACTACGGGTCCTACGAGCAGTACTTC.

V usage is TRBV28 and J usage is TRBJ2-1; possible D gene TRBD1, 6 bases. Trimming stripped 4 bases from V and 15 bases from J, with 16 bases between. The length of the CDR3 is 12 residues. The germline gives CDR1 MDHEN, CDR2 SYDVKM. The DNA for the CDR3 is TGTGCCAGCAGTTCGACCACAGGGCGACGGTTCTTC. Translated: CASSSTTGRRFF. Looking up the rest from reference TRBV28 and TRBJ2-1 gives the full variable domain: DVKVTQSSRYLVKRTGEKVFLECVQDMDHENMFWYRQDPGLGLRLIYFSYDVKMKEKGDIPEGYSVSREKKERFSLILESASTNQTSMYLCASSSTTGRRFFGPGTRLTVL.

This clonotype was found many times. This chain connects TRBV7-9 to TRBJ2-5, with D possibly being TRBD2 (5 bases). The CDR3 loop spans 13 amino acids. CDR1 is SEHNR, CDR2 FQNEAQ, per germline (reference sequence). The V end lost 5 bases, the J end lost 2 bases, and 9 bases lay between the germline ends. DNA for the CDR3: TGTGCCAGCAGCCCCGAGGGACAAGAGACCCAGTACTTC. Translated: CASSPEGQETQYF.

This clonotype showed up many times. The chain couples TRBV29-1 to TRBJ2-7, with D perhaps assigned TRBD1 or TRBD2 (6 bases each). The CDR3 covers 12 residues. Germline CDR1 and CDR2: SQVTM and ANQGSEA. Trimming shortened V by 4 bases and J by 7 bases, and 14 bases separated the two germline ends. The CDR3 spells CSVGRGPFEQYF. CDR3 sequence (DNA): TGCAGCGTTGGTCGGGGGCCGTTTGAGCAGTACTTC.

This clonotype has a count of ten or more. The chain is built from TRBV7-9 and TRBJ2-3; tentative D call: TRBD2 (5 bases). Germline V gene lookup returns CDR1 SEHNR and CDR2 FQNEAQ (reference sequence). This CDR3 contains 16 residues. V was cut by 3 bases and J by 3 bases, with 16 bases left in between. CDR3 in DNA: TGTGCCAGCAGCTTCCTGCTAGGAGGAGAGACAGATACGCAGTATTTT. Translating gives CASSFLLGGETDTQYF.

CDR3 in amino acids: CASSRELISYEQYF. In DNA, the CDR3 is TGTGCCAGCAGCCGCGAACTCATCTCCTACGAGCAGTACTTC. V usage is TRBV16 and J usage is TRBJ2-7; D uncertain. The CDR3 length is 14 residues. Germline CDR1 KGHSY, CDR2 FQNENV. V gave up 4 bases and J gave up 0 bases, with 10 bases separating them. Full variable domain (remainder filled in from reference TRBV16 and TRBJ2-7): GEEVAQTPKHLVRGEGQKAKLYCAPIKGHSYVFWYQQVLKNEFKFLISFQNENVFDETGMPKERFSAKCLPNSPCSLEIQATKLEDSAVYFCASSRELISYEQYFGPGTRLTVT.

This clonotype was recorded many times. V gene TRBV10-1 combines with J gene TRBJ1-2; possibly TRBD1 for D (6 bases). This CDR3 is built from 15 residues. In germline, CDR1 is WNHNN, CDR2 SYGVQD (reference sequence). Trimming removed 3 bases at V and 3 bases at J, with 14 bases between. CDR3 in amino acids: CASSDHRDGDYGYTF. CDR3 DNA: TGCGCCAGCAGTGACCACAGGGATGGCGACTATGGCTACACCTTC.

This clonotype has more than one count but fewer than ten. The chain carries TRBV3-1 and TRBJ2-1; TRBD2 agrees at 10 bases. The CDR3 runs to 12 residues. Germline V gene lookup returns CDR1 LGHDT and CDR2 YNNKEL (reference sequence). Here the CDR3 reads CVTEGLAGEKFF. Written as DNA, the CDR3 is TGTGTGACAGAGGGGCTAGCGGGAGAAAAGTTCTTC.

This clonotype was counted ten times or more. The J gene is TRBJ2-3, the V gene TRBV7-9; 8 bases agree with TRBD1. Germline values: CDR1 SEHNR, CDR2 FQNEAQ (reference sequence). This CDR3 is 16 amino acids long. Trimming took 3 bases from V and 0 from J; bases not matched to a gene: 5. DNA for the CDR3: TGTGCCAGCAGCTTGGGACAGGCCATTAGCACAGATACGCAGTATTTT. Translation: CASSLGQAISTDTQYF.

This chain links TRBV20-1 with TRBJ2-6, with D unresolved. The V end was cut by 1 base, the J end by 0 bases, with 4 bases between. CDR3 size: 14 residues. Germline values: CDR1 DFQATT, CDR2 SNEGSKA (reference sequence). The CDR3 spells CSARVSSGANVLTF. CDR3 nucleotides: TGCAGTGCTAGAGTAAGCTCTGGGGCCAACGTCCTGACTTTC.